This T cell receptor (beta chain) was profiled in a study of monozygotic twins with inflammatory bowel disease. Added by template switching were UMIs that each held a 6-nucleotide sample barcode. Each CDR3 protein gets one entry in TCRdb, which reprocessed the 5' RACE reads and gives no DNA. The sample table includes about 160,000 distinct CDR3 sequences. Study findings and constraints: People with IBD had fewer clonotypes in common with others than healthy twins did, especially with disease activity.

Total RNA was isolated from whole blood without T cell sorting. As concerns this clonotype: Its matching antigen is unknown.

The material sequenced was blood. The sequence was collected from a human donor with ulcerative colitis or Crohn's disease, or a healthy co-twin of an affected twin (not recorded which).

The CDR3: CASSLAASGGNTIYF. The chain employs TRBV5-4 and TRBJ1-3; TCRdb's assignment of TRBD1 cannot be checked, as there is no DNA. Germline-derived CDR1 and CDR2 are SGHNT and YYREEE (reference sequence). This CDR3 region has 15 residues.